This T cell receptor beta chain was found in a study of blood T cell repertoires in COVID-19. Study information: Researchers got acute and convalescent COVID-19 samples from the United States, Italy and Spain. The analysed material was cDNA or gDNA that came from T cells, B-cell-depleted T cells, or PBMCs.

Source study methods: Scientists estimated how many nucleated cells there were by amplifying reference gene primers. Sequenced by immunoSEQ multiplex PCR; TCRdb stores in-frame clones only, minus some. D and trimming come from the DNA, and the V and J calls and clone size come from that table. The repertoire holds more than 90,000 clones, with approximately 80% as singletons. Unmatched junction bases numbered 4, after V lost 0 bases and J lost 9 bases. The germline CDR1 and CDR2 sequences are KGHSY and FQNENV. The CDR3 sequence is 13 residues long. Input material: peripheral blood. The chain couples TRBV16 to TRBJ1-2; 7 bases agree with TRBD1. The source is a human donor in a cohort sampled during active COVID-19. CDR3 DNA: TGTGCCAGCAGCCAATCCACAGGGGCGCGCTACACCTTC. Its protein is CASSQSTGARYTF.